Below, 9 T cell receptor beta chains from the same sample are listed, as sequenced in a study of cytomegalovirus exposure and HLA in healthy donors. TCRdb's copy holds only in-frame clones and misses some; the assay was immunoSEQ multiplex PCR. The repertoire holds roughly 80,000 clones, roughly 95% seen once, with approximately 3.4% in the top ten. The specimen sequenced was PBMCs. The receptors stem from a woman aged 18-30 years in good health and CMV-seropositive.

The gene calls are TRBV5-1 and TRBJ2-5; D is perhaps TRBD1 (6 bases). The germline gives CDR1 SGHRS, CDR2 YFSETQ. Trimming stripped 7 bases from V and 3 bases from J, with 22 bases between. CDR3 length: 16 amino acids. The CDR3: CASGAGDNQAKETQYF. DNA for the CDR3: TGCGCCAGCGGTGCCGGGGACAACCAAGCGAAAGAGACCCAGTACTTC.

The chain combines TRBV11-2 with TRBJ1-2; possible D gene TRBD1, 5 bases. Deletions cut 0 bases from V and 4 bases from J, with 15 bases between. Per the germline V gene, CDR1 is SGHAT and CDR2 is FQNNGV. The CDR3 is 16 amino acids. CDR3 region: CASSLDSGGVGYGYTF. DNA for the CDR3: TGTGCCAGCAGCTTAGATTCTGGGGGGGTCGGCTATGGCTACACCTTC.

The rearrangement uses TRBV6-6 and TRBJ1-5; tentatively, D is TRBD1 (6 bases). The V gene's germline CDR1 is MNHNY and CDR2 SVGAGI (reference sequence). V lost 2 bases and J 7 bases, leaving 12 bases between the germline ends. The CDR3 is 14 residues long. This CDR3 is CASSYGGAGQPQHF. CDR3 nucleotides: TGTGCCAGCAGTTACGGGGGGGCGGGGCAGCCCCAGCATTTT.

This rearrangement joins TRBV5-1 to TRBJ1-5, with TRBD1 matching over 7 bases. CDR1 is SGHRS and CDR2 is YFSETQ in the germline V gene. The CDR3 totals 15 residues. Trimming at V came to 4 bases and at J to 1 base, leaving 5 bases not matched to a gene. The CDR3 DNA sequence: TGCGCCAGCAGCCTGGAGGGGGCAAGCAATCAGCCCCAGCATTTT. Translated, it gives CASSLEGASNQPQHF.

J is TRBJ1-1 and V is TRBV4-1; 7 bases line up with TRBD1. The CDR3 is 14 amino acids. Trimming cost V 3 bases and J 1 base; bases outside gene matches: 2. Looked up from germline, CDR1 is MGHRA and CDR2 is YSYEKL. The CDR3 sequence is CASSHNRGNTEAFF. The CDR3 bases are TGCGCCAGCAGCCACAACAGGGGGAACACTGAAGCTTTCTTT.

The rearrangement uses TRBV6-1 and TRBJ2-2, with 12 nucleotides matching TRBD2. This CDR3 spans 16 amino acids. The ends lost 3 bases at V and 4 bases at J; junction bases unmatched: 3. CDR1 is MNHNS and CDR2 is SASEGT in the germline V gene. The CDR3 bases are TGTGCCAGCAGTGACCTACTAGCGGGGGGCACCGGGGAGCTGTTTTTT. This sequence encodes CASSDLLAGGTGELFF.

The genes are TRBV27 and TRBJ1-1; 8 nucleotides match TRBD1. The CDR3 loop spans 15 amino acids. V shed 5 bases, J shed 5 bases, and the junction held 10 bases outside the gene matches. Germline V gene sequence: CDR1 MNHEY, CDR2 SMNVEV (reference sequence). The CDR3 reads CASSPHGQGRTEAFF. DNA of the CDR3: TGTGCCAGCAGTCCCCACGGACAGGGAAGGACTGAAGCTTTCTTT.

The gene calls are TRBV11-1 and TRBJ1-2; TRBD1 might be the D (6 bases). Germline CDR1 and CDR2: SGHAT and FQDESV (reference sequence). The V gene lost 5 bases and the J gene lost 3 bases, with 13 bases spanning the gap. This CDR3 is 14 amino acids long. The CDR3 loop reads CASSEGEKHYGYTF. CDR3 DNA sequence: TGTGCCAGCAGCGAGGGGGAGAAGCACTATGGCTACACCTTC.

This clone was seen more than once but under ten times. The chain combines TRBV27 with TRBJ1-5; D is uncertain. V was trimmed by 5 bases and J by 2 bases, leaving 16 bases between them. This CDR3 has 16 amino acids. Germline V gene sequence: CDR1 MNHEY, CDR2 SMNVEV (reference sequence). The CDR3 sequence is CASSPGGLRGNQPQHF. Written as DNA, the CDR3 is TGTGCCAGCAGTCCGGGAGGGCTTAGAGGCAATCAGCCCCAGCATTTT.